The next 28 T cell receptor beta chains were all read from a single sample in a study of beta chain features in type 1 diabetes. Study findings and constraints: When Type 1 diabetes patients were examined, their TCRB CDR3s proved moderately but significantly shorter in all four CD4+ subsets.

These receptors' antigens are unknown. Reverse transcribing all isolated RNA meant expressed TCRB transcripts were sequenced. Here immunoSEQ multiplex PCR was the method, and the copy in TCRdb shows in-frame clones only, minus some. The table includes 500,000 to 800,000 clones, under 15% detected once. The specimen was naive CD4+ T cells from blood. The receptors shown here come from a man aged 30 to 39 with type 1 diabetes.

The chain recombines TRBV29-1 with TRBJ2-1, with D possibly matching TRBD1 (5 bases). The CDR3 has 12 residues. The germline V gene has CDR1 SQVTM and CDR2 ANQGSEA. V was clipped by 7 bases and J by 0 bases, with 7 bases between them. The CDR3 here is CSGGHSYNEQFF. The CDR3 nucleotides read TGCAGCGGGGGCCACTCCTACAATGAGCAGTTCTTC.

This chain joins TRBV19 and TRBJ1-1; D possibly corresponds to TRBD1 (6 bases). Germline V CDR1 and CDR2: LNHDA, SQIVND (reference sequence). V was shortened by 10 bases and J by 0 bases, with 21 bases between the two germline ends. The CDR3 has 16 residues. CDR3 residues: CATLVQPGALNTEAFF. The DNA for the CDR3 is TGTGCCACCCTCGTGCAGCCGGGGGCGTTGAACACTGAAGCTTTCTTT.

The V and J genes are TRBV18 and TRBJ1-2; D is possibly TRBD1 (6 bases). Germline values: CDR1 KGHSH, CDR2 LQKENI. Trimming stripped 5 bases from V and 6 bases from J, with 13 bases between. The CDR3 contains 13 residues. This CDR3 is CASSARQVDGYTF. CDR3 nucleotide sequence: TGTGCCAGCTCAGCACGACAGGTAGATGGCTACACCTTC.

The rearrangement joins TRBV18 to TRBJ1-6; TRBD1 matches at 7 bases. The CDR3 is 14 amino acids. From germline, CDR1 is KGHSH and CDR2 LQKENI. V shed 3 bases, J shed 9 bases, and the junction held 5 bases outside the gene matches. CDR3 in amino acids: CASSPDRRASPLHF. The CDR3 DNA sequence: TGTGCCAGCTCACCGGACAGGCGGGCTTCACCCCTCCACTTT.

Comments on this clone: Other DNA sequences in this sample translate to the same CDR3. This chain connects TRBV5-1 to TRBJ2-7, with D possibly matching TRBD1 (6 bases). Germline CDR1 reads SGHRS; CDR2 reads YFSETQ. The ends were cut back, 3 bases at V and 4 bases at J, with 8 bases in the middle. The CDR3 spans 12 residues. CDR3 loop: CASSSQGYEQYF. The CDR3 nucleotides are TGCGCCAGCAGCTCCCAGGGGTACGAGCAGTACTTC.

This clone was counted a few times. The chain combines TRBV29-1 with TRBJ2-4; D is perhaps TRBD2 (6 bases). V gave up 6 bases and J gave up 9 bases, with 15 bases separating them. CDR1 is SQVTM and CDR2 is ANQGSEA in the germline V gene. CDR3 length: 12 amino acids. The chain's CDR3 is CSVMEGKGIQYF. CDR3 in DNA: TGCAGCGTGATGGAGGGGAAGGGCATTCAGTACTTC.

This clone was detected a few times. The chain couples TRBV27 to TRBJ1-6; D is undetermined. The germline CDR1 and CDR2 sequences are MNHEY and SMNVEV (reference sequence). The CDR3 extends over 15 amino acids. The V end was cut by 4 bases, the J end by 0 bases, with 7 bases between. DNA for the CDR3: TGTGCCAGCAGTTATGGGAGCTCCTATAATTCACCCCTCCACTTT. Translation gives CASSYGSSYNSPLHF.

This clone was observed a few times. The chain is built from TRBV16 and TRBJ2-7; D gene uncertain. V lost 2 bases and J 3 bases, leaving 8 bases between the germline ends. This CDR3 is built from 13 residues. Looked up from germline, CDR1 is KGHSY and CDR2 is FQNENV. The CDR3 is CASSQSRFYEQYF. The CDR3 DNA follows: TGTGCCAGCAGCCAAAGCAGGTTCTACGAGCAGTACTTC.

In this sample, this clone turned up a few times. Different DNA sequences within this sample yield the same CDR3. The CDR3 DNA reads TGTGCCAGCAGGTCTAACTATGGCTACACCTTC. Translating gives CASRSNYGYTF. The chain joins TRBV28 to TRBJ1-2; no reliable D call. The V end was cut by 6 bases, the J end by 0 bases, with 2 bases between. The CDR3 runs to 11 residues. CDR1 MDHEN and CDR2 SYDVKM come from the germline V gene.

This chain links TRBV28 with TRBJ1-2; 7 positions agree with TRBD1. The CDR3 is made up of 13 amino acids. J gave up 4 bases and V 4 bases, and 3 bases lay outside the gene matches. CDR1 is MDHEN and CDR2 is SYDVKM in the germline V gene. The CDR3, as DNA: TGTGCCAGCAGTTGGGGACAGCCCTATGGCTACACCTTC. Its translation is CASSWGQPYGYTF.

The genes are TRBV7-8 and TRBJ2-1; D call uncertain. CDR3 length: 19 residues. Trimming took off 0 bases at V and 0 bases at J, with 18 bases between the two ends. The germline V gene has CDR1 SGHVS and CDR2 FQNEAQ. The CDR3 DNA follows: TGTGCCAGCAGCTTAGCGCAATTTGACAAACCTTTCTCCTACAATGAGCAGTTCTTC. Protein product: CASSLAQFDKPFSYNEQFF.

This clone has a handful of counts. This chain connects TRBV7-2 to TRBJ2-5; TRBD2 matches at 12 bases. The germline gives CDR1 SGHTA, CDR2 FQGNSA. The CDR3 loop spans 18 amino acids. The V and J ends lost 4 bases and 5 bases, in that order; junction bases with no gene match: 14. The CDR3 sequence is CASSSGLAGSFAGETQYF. CDR3 coding DNA: TGTGCCAGCAGCTCAGGACTAGCGGGGAGCTTCGCTGGGGAGACCCAGTACTTC.

This clone has a handful of counts. V gene TRBV6-1 combines with J gene TRBJ2-7; no reliable D call. Trimming took off 8 bases at V and 6 bases at J, with 11 bases between the two ends. The CDR3 consists of 11 residues. Germline CDR1 is MNHNS and CDR2 is SASEGT. In nucleotides, the CDR3 is TGTGCCAGCGACTTCCTCGCCGAGCAGTACTTC. Protein: CASDFLAEQYF.

The chain is built from TRBV5-1 and TRBJ1-1; D not resolved. Germline assignment: CDR1 SGHRS and CDR2 YFSETQ. V dropped 4 bases and J dropped 1 base, with 11 bases sitting between them. The CDR3 is made up of 14 amino acids. CDR3 DNA: TGCGCCAGCAGCCTGACACTGGAGAACACTGAAGCTTTCTTT. It yields the protein CASSLTLENTEAFF. Full variable domain (remainder filled in from reference TRBV5-1 and TRBJ1-1): KAGVTQTPRYLIKTRGQQVTLSCSPISGHRSVSWYQQTPGQGLQFLFEYFSETQRNKGNFPGRFSGRQFSNSRSEMNVSTLELGDSALYLCASSLTLENTEAFFGQGTRLTVV.

Only a few counts were recorded for this clone. This chain uses TRBV29-1 with TRBJ1-2; D gene ambiguous. Germline V CDR1 and CDR2: SQVTM, ANQGSEA. This CDR3 comprises 16 residues. Trimming left V 2 bases short and J 4 bases short, with 20 bases between. CDR3 coding DNA: TGCAGCGTTGAATACCCCAGACCCCCGGAGGGCTATGGCTACACCTTC. It translates to CSVEYPRPPEGYGYTF.

CDR3 amino acids: CASSQNPRDTGEKLFF. DNA of the CDR3: TGCGCCAGCAGCCAAAATCCCCGGGATACGGGTGAAAAACTGTTTTTT. The V gene is TRBV4-3, the J gene TRBJ1-4, with D hard to call. CDR1 is LGHNA and CDR2 is YSLEER in the germline V gene. Trimming took off 2 bases at V and 7 bases at J, with 17 bases between the two ends. The CDR3 spans 16 residues.

This clone was counted only a few times. V gene TRBV7-9 combines with J gene TRBJ2-7; TRBD2 agrees at 8 bases. The CDR3 sequence is 14 residues long. V shed 2 bases and J 3 bases; nucleotides not matched to a gene: 3. Germline V gene data show CDR1 as SEHNR and CDR2 as FQNEAQ (reference sequence). CDR3 coding DNA: TGTGCCAGCAGCTTACTAGCGGGTGACTACGAGCAGTACTTC. This encodes CASSLLAGDYEQYF.

The V gene is TRBV21-1, the J gene TRBJ2-7; whether TRBD1, the table's D call, matches the DNA was not checked. TRBV21-1 is described as a pseudogene. CDR3 size: 15 residues. The CDR3: CASTPGQPRVYEQYF. CDR3 nucleotide sequence: TGTGCCAGCACCCCGGGACAGCCGAGGGTCTACGAGCAGTACTTC.

V and J are TRBV5-4 and TRBJ2-3; 8 bases fit TRBD2. The germline CDR1 and CDR2 sequences are SGHNT and YYREEE (reference sequence). Germline trimming cut 5 bases from V and 2 bases from J; bases unmatched to any gene: 10. The CDR3 length is 16 residues. The CDR3 loop reads CASRSYSAGVTDTQYF. The DNA of the CDR3 is TGTGCCAGCAGGTCCTATTCAGCGGGGGTCACAGATACGCAGTATTTT.

This clone has only one observation. The gene calls are TRBV28 and TRBJ1-2; tentative D call: TRBD1 (5 bases). The CDR3 contains 14 residues. Germline V gene lookup returns CDR1 MDHEN and CDR2 SYDVKM. The V gene lost 5 bases and the J gene lost 2 bases, with 12 bases spanning the gap. The CDR3 bases are TGTGCCAGCAGTGCGTCGGCAGGGAACTATGGCTACACCTTC. It translates to CASSASAGNYGYTF.

The sample holds a few counts of this clone. V is TRBV9 and J is TRBJ2-7; 7 nucleotides agree with TRBD1. Trimming at V came to 2 bases and at J to 0 bases, leaving 5 bases not matched to a gene. CDR1 is SGDLS and CDR2 is YYNGEE in the germline V gene. CDR3 size: 15 residues. CDR3 protein: CASSVSDRSSYEQYF. The CDR3 nucleotides are TGTGCCAGCAGCGTCTCGGACAGGAGCTCCTACGAGCAGTACTTC.

Points on this clone: This sample also contains other DNA sequences that code for the same CDR3. J is TRBJ2-7 and V is TRBV11-2; unclear D gene. V lost 1 base to trimming and J lost 1 base, with 2 bases between them. The CDR3 totals 12 residues. Germline V lookup: CDR1 SGHAT, CDR2 FQNNGV. The CDR3 DNA reads as TGTGCCAGCAGCTTAGTATCCTACGAGCAGTACTTC. It is translated as CASSLVSYEQYF.

The chain combines TRBV4-3 with TRBJ2-3, with TRBD2 as a possible D gene (5 bases). The CDR3 sequence is 15 residues long. V lost 4 bases to trimming and J lost 1 base, with 12 bases between them. The germline V gene encodes CDR1 LGHNA and CDR2 YSLEER. CDR3: CASSLGVLGTDTQYF. The CDR3 bases are TGCGCCAGCAGCCTCGGGGTATTAGGCACAGATACGCAGTATTTT.

This clone has only a few counts. The chain joins TRBV5-1 to TRBJ1-4, with D unclear. The CDR3 sequence is 14 residues long. Germline V gene sequence: CDR1 SGHRS, CDR2 YFSETQ. V dropped 1 base and J dropped 4 bases, with 8 bases sitting between them. CDR3 loop: CASSLRVGNEKLFF. DNA of the CDR3: TGCGCCAGCAGCTTGCGGGTCGGTAATGAAAAACTGTTTTTT.

This clone was seen only a few times. The V call is TRBV29-1, the J call TRBJ1-1, with 8 bases identical to TRBD1. This CDR3 region has 13 residues. Per germline, CDR1 SQVTM and CDR2 ANQGSEA. Germline trimming cut 3 bases from V and 4 bases from J; bases unmatched to any gene: 4. In DNA form, the CDR3 reads TGCAGCGTTGACAGGGGGCCGGTCACTGAAGCTTTCTTT. Protein: CSVDRGPVTEAFF.

This chain uses TRBV5-4 with TRBJ1-5; D not certain. The CDR3 is made up of 17 amino acids. Trimming pared 0 bases from V and 0 bases from J, leaving 13 bases between. CDR1 is SGHNT, CDR2 YYREEE, per germline (reference sequence). Here the CDR3 reads CASSLARITDSNQPQHF. CDR3 in DNA: TGTGCCAGCAGCTTGGCCCGCATTACGGATAGCAATCAGCCCCAGCATTTT.

This clone was observed a few times. The chain employs TRBV7-9 and TRBJ2-3; 9 positions agree with TRBD1. The V and J ends lost 5 bases and 4 bases, in that order; junction bases with no gene match: 10. The CDR3 spans 16 residues. Germline V gene lookup returns CDR1 SEHNR and CDR2 FQNEAQ (reference sequence). The CDR3 nucleotides read TGTGCCAGCAGCCTTCGGGACAGGGTACCGGCAGATACGCAGTATTTT. It translates to CASSLRDRVPADTQYF.

The J gene is TRBJ1-2, the V gene TRBV9; no clear D gene. The V end was cut by 4 bases, the J end by 0 bases, with 13 bases between. Germline V gene lookup returns CDR1 SGDLS and CDR2 YYNGEE. The CDR3 runs to 15 residues. The CDR3 region is CASSQVGHTNYGYTF. The CDR3, as DNA: TGTGCCAGCAGCCAGGTGGGTCATACTAACTATGGCTACACCTTC.